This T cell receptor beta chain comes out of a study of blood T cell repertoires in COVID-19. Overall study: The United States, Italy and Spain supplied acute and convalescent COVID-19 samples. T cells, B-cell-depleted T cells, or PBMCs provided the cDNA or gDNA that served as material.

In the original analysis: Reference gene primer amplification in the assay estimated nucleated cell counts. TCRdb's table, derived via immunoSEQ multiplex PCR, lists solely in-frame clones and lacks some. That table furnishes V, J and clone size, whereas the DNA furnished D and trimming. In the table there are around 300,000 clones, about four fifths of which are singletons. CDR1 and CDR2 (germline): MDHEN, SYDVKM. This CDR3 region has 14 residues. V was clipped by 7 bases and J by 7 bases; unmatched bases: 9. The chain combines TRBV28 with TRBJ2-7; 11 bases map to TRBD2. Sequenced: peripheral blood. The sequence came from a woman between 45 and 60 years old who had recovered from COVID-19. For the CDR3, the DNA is TGTGCCAGCAATAGCGGGGGGGCCGGATGGGAGCAGTACTTC. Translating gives CASNSGGAGWEQYF.